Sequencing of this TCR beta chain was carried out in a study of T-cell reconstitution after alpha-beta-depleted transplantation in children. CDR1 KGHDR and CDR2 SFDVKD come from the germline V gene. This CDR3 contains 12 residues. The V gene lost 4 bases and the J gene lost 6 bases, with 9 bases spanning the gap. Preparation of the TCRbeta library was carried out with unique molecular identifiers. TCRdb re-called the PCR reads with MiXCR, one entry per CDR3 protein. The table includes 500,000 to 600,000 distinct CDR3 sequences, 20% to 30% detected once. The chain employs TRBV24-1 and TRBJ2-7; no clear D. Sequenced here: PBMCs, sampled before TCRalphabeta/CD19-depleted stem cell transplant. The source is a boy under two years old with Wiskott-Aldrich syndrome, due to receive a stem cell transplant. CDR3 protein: CATSDQVGEQYF. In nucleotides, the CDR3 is TGTGCCACCAGTGACCAGGTCGGCGAGCAGTACTTC.